Shown below are 25 T cell receptor beta chains from a single sample sequenced in a study of PD-1 blockade in classical Hodgkin lymphoma. The repertoire was sequenced with immunoSEQ multiplex PCR; TCRdb's copy has only in-frame clones and lacks some. Found here are about 43,000 clones, approximately 70% of them singletons; the top ten hold 2.8%. The patients all showed relapse after autologous stem cell transplantation, while their brentuximab vedotin exposure varied. The sequencing used peripheral blood mononuclear cells (PBMCs), collected before the second cycle of nivolumab. These receptors originate from a human donor with classical Hodgkin lymphoma.

This chain connects TRBV18 to TRBJ1-5; D may be TRBD1 (5 bases). The V gene's germline CDR1 is KGHSH and CDR2 LQKENI. CDR3 length: 16 amino acids. Trimming stripped 2 bases from V and 2 bases from J, with 13 bases between. In DNA form, the CDR3 reads TGTGCCAGCTCACCAAGTGCCAGGGATGGCAATCAGCCCCAGCATTTT. Translated: CASSPSARDGNQPQHF.

This clone was recorded a few times. The chain links TRBV7-2 to TRBJ2-7; D ambiguous. This CDR3 contains 12 residues. V lost 5 bases to trimming and J lost 7 bases, with 12 bases between them. CDR1 SGHTA and CDR2 FQGNSA come from the germline V gene. This chain's CDR3 is CASSPGLGEQYF. The CDR3 region has the DNA TGTGCCAGCAGCCCCGGCCTAGGGGAGCAGTACTTC.

V is TRBV7-3 and J is TRBJ2-3, with TRBD2 matching over 8 bases. After removal of 2 bases from V and 2 bases from J, the junction contained 9 bases not matched to a gene. This CDR3 spans 17 amino acids. The germline CDR1 and CDR2 sequences are SGHTA and FQGTGA. The chain's CDR3 is CASSLGWPAGDTDTQYF. The CDR3 DNA follows: TGTGCCAGCAGCTTAGGGTGGCCAGCGGGGGACACAGATACGCAGTATTTT.

V usage is TRBV9 and J usage is TRBJ2-5, with 9 bases lining up with TRBD1. The CDR3 is made up of 16 amino acids. Unmatched junction bases numbered 12, after V lost 4 bases and J lost 5 bases. Germline CDR1 reads SGDLS; CDR2 reads YYNGEE. The CDR3: CASSTTPGQGIETQYF. The CDR3 DNA follows: TGTGCCAGCAGCACAACTCCGGGACAGGGAATTGAGACCCAGTACTTC.

CDR3 DNA sequence: TGCAGCGTTGGGTTCCGCGGGGATGAGCAGTTCTTC. Residues: CSVGFRGDEQFF. The chain carries TRBV29-1 and TRBJ2-1; tentatively, D is TRBD2 (6 bases). In germline, CDR1 is SQVTM, CDR2 ANQGSEA. Trimming took off 4 bases at V and 8 bases at J, with 12 bases between the two ends. This CDR3 has 12 residues.

The chain links TRBV30 to TRBJ1-1; D ambiguous. The CDR3 runs to 10 residues. CDR1 and CDR2 from the germline V gene are GTSNPN and SVGIG (reference sequence). Deletions cut 6 bases from V and 8 bases from J, with 10 bases between. CDR3 in DNA: TGTGCCTGTTCAGAATGGGAAGCTTTCTTT. Its protein is CACSEWEAFF.

The J gene is TRBJ1-1, the V gene TRBV27, with D tentatively TRBD1 (6 bases). The V gene's germline CDR1 is MNHEY and CDR2 SMNVEV (reference sequence). Trimming removed 6 bases from V and 1 base from J, with 12 bases in between. This CDR3 region has 14 residues. CDR3 in DNA: TGTGCCAGCAGCCCCGGGGGCCCGAACACTGAAGCTTTCTTT. Protein: CASSPGGPNTEAFF.

This clone was recorded a few times. The chain is built from TRBV7-9 and TRBJ2-7, with D possibly being TRBD2 (6 bases). Trimming took off 8 bases at V and 4 bases at J, with 24 bases between the two ends. Germline V gives CDR1 SEHNR, CDR2 FQNEAQ (reference sequence). The CDR3 is 16 residues long. The DNA for the CDR3 is TGTGCCAGCTCCCCACCGGGACTCGAACGAATGTACGAGCAGTACTTC. Residues: CASSPPGLERMYEQYF.

The chain has TRBV5-4 and TRBJ1-4; no reliable D call. This CDR3 contains 16 residues. Germline V CDR1 and CDR2: SGHNT, YYREEE (reference sequence). V was cut by 3 bases and J by 2 bases, with 14 bases left in between. Written as DNA, the CDR3 is TGTGCCAGCAGCTCGGTCTCGGACGGGACTAATGAAAAACTGTTTTTT. Translation: CASSSVSDGTNEKLFF.

The table lists this clone with a few counts. This chain uses TRBV4-2 with TRBJ2-1; 7 bases map to TRBD2. Germline values: CDR1 LGHNA, CDR2 YNFKEQ. J lost 8 bases, V lost 1 base, and 8 bases had no gene match. The CDR3 runs 15 residues. The CDR3 spells CASSQVLAEGYEQFF. In DNA form, the CDR3 reads TGTGCCAGCAGCCAAGTTCTAGCGGAGGGGTATGAGCAGTTCTTC.

This clone turned up a few times. CDR3 nucleotide sequence: TGCGCCAGCAGTGAGCCTTGGGCTAGCGCCGTCCAAGAGACCCAGTACTTC. This translates into CASSEPWASAVQETQYF. The rearrangement joins TRBV10-1 to TRBJ2-5, with D perhaps TRBD2 (6 bases). Germline CDR1 reads WNHNN; CDR2 reads SYGVQD (reference sequence). Trimming removed 2 bases at V and 1 base at J, with 17 bases between. CDR3 length: 17 residues.

This chain uses TRBV10-3 with TRBJ2-1; D is tentatively TRBD1 or TRBD2 (6 bases each). Trimming shortened V by 10 bases and J by 7 bases, and 29 bases separated the two germline ends. Per germline, CDR1 ENHRY and CDR2 SYGVKD. This CDR3 is built from 17 residues. Written as DNA, the CDR3 is TGTGCCACCTGGGACTTAGGGGGGACACAAGAGGGGAATGAGCAGTTCTTC. Protein product: CATWDLGGTQEGNEQFF.

The CDR3 protein is CASSLSIGSLYNEQFF. DNA of the CDR3: TGTGCCAGCTCACTTTCGATCGGTTCCCTATACAATGAGCAGTTCTTC. The J gene is TRBJ2-1, the V gene TRBV18; unclear D gene. The CDR3 totals 16 residues. Germline V lookup: CDR1 KGHSH, CDR2 LQKENI. Trimming took 4 bases from V and 4 from J, leaving 17 bases between them.

The V and J genes are TRBV25-1 and TRBJ2-5; D is undetermined. Germline CDR1 is MGHDK and CDR2 is SYGVNS. Trimming shortened V by 6 bases and J by 2 bases, and 16 bases separated the two germline ends. This CDR3 spans 15 amino acids. This chain's CDR3 is CASSILANGQETQYF. The CDR3 region has the DNA TGTGCCAGCAGCATCTTGGCCAACGGTCAAGAGACCCAGTACTTC.

The V gene is TRBV19, the J gene TRBJ2-6; D is undetermined. Trimming removed 3 bases at V and 0 bases at J, with 15 bases between. The CDR3 extends over 18 amino acids. Germline-derived CDR1 and CDR2 are LNHDA and SQIVND (reference sequence). CDR3 sequence (DNA): TGTGCCAGTAGTATTATTCCAGAATTCTACTCTGGGGCCAACGTCCTGACTTTC. The encoded protein is CASSIIPEFYSGANVLTF.

The chain has TRBV4-3 and TRBJ1-2; 9 positions agree with TRBD1. Per the germline V gene, CDR1 is LGHNA and CDR2 is YSLEER. The CDR3 contains 16 residues. V lost 1 base and J lost 2; bases outside the gene matches: 5. This chain's CDR3 is CASSQVWTGANYGYTF. The CDR3 DNA is TGCGCCAGCAGCCAAGTCTGGACAGGGGCCAACTATGGCTACACCTTC.

V usage is TRBV7-9 and J usage is TRBJ2-4; D is possibly TRBD1 or TRBD2 (6 bases each). From germline, CDR1 is SEHNR and CDR2 FQNEAQ (reference sequence). The CDR3 runs to 18 residues. Trimming took off 5 bases at V and 4 bases at J, with 24 bases between the two ends. CDR3 residues: CASSPTLGTTGRKNIQYF. In DNA, the CDR3 is TGTGCCAGCAGCCCCACGTTAGGGACAACAGGGAGGAAAAACATTCAGTACTTC.

This chain uses TRBV20-1 with TRBJ1-6; unclear D gene. The V end lost 0 bases, the J end lost 11 bases, and 5 bases lay between the germline ends. Per germline, CDR1 DFQATT and CDR2 SNEGSKA (reference sequence). The CDR3 runs to 11 residues. The CDR3 sequence is CSARDTPPLHF. The DNA of the CDR3 is TGCAGTGCTAGAGATACCCCACCCCTCCACTTT.

The chain carries TRBV6-5 and TRBJ1-3; D not resolved. Trimming left V 7 bases short and J 9 bases short, with 10 bases between. CDR1 MNHEY and CDR2 SVGAGI come from the germline V gene. CDR3 length: 11 residues. In DNA, the CDR3 is TGTGCCAGCAACTCCGGAGGCACCATATATTTT. Translation: CASNSGGTIYF.

J is TRBJ2-6 and V is TRBV19; D is uncertain. The CDR3 loop spans 18 amino acids. Germline loops: CDR1 LNHDA, CDR2 SQIVND (reference sequence). V was cut by 6 bases and J by 0 bases, with 18 bases left in between. CDR3 in amino acids: CASSEVEWSSSGANVLTF. CDR3 nucleotides: TGTGCCAGTAGCGAAGTAGAATGGAGCAGCTCTGGGGCCAACGTCCTGACTTTC.

The chain links TRBV18 to TRBJ2-3, with 7 bases fitting TRBD2. CDR1 is KGHSH, CDR2 LQKENI, per germline. This CDR3 contains 15 residues. Trimming took 6 bases from V and 3 from J; bases not matched to a gene: 9. The DNA of the CDR3 is TGTGCCAGCTCCCCTCTAGCGGAGGAAACAGATACGCAGTATTTT. Translating gives CASSPLAEETDTQYF.

The gene calls are TRBV27 and TRBJ2-7; D call uncertain. The germline V gene encodes CDR1 MNHEY and CDR2 SMNVEV (reference sequence). The CDR3 has 13 amino acids. Deletions cut 3 bases from V and 6 bases from J, with 12 bases between. This CDR3 reads CASSFGQSGEQYF. CDR3 bases: TGTGCCAGCAGTTTTGGCCAGTCCGGCGAGCAGTACTTC.

The rearrangement joins TRBV7-6 to TRBJ2-7, with D maybe TRBD2 (6 bases). The CDR3 contains 15 residues. V was clipped by 2 bases and J by 0 bases, with 11 bases between them. The germline V gene encodes CDR1 SGHVS and CDR2 FNYEAQ. The CDR3 reads CASSLQYGSSYEQYF. CDR3 sequence (DNA): TGTGCCAGCAGCTTACAGTACGGGAGCTCCTACGAGCAGTACTTC.

The rearrangement links TRBV13 to TRBJ2-1, with 10 bases matching TRBD2. The CDR3 length is 15 residues. CDR1 and CDR2 from the germline V gene are PRHDT and FYEKMQ (reference sequence). Trimming removed 5 bases from V and 4 bases from J; junction bases left unmatched: 5. CDR3: CASSHPSGGYNEQFF. In nucleotides, the CDR3 is TGTGCCAGCAGCCATCCTAGCGGGGGATACAATGAGCAGTTCTTC.

This clone appeared once. V gene TRBV28 combines with J gene TRBJ2-7; TRBD2 aligns across 10 bases. The CDR3 runs to 20 residues. Germline assignment: CDR1 MDHEN and CDR2 SYDVKM. The ends lost 5 bases at V and 4 bases at J; junction bases unmatched: 23. In DNA, the CDR3 is TGTGCCAGCAGTACGCGGACTAGCGGTACTCCTACGACCTCGATATACGAGCAGTACTTC. It translates to CASSTRTSGTPTTSIYEQYF.